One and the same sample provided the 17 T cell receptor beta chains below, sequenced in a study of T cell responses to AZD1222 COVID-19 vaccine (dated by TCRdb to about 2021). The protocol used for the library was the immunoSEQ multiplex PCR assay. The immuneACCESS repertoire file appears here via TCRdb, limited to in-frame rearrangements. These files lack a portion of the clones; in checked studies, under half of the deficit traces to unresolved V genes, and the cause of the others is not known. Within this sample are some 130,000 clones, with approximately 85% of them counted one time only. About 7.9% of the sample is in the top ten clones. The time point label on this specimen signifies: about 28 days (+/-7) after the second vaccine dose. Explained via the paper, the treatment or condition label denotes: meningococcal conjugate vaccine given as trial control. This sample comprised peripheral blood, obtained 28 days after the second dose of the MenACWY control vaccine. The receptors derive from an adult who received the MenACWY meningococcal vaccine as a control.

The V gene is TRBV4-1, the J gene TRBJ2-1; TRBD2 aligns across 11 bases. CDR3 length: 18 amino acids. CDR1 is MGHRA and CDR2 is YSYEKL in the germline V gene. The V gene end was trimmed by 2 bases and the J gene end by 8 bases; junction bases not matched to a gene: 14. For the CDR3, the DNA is TGCGCCAGCAGCCAAAGAGCCCCGACTAGCGGGGCCCGGGATGAGCAGTTCTTC. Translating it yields CASSQRAPTSGARDEQFF.

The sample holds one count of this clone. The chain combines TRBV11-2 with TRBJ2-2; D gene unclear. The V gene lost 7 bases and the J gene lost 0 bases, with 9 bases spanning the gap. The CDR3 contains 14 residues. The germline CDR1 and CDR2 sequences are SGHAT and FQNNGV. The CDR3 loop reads CASKLAPNTGELFF. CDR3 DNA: TGTGCCAGCAAGCTTGCGCCGAACACCGGGGAGCTGTTTTTT.

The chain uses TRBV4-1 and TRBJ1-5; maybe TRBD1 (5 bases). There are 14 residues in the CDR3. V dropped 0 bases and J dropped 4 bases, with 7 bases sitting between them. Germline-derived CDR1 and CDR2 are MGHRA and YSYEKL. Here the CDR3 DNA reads TGCGCCAGCAGCCAAGATGGGGGAAATCAGCCCCAGCATTTT. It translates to CASSQDGGNQPQHF.

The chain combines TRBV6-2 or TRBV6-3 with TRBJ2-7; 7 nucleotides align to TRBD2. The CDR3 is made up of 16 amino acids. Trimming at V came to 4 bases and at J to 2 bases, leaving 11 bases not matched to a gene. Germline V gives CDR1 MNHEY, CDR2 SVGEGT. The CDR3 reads CASSSTPRELPYEQYF. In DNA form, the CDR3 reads TGTGCCAGCAGTTCAACCCCGCGGGAGCTACCCTACGAGCAGTACTTC.

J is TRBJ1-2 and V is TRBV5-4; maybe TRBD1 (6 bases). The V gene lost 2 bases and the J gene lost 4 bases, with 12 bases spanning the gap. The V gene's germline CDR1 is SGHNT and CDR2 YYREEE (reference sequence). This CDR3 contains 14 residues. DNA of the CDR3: TGTGCCAGCAGCTTCCCAGGGGTCGGCTATGGCTACACCTTC. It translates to CASSFPGVGYGYTF. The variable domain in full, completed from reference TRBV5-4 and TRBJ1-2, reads ETGVTQSPTHLIKTRGQQVTLRCSSQSGHNTVSWYQQALGQGPQFIFQYYREEENGRGNFPPRFSGLQFPNYSSELNVNALELDDSALYLCASSFPGVGYGYTFGSGTRLTVV.

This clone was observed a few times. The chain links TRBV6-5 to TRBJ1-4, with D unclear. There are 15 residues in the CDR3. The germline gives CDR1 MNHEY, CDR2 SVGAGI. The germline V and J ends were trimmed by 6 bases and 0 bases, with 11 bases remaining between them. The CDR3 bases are TGTGCCAGCAGACAAAGCGTGGCAACTAATGAAAAACTGTTTTTT. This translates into CASRQSVATNEKLFF.

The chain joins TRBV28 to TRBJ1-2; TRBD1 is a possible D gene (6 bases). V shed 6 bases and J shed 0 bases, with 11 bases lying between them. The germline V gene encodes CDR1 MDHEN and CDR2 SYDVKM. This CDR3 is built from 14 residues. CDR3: CASSIDRSNYGYTF. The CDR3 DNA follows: TGTGCCAGCAGCATCGACAGGTCTAACTATGGCTACACCTTC.

The CDR3 nucleotides read TGTGCCAGCAATTGGGGGGCAGACAACACCGGGGAGCTGTTTTTT. It encodes CASNWGADNTGELFF. The J gene is TRBJ2-2, the V gene TRBV2; D may correspond to TRBD1 or TRBD2 (6 bases each). Per the germline V gene, CDR1 is SNHLY and CDR2 is FYNNEI. The V gene lost 7 bases and the J gene lost 2 bases, with 14 bases spanning the gap. The CDR3 loop spans 15 amino acids.

CDR3 sequence: CASSLETGWGYTF. In DNA form, the CDR3 reads TGCGCCAGCAGCTTGGAGACTGGCTGGGGCTACACCTTC. The chain uses TRBV5-1 and TRBJ1-2; no clear D gene. Per germline, CDR1 SGHRS and CDR2 YFSETQ. CDR3 length equals 13 residues. V lost 0 bases and J 8 bases, leaving 11 bases between the germline ends. Full variable domain (rest looked up from reference TRBV5-1 and TRBJ1-2): KAGVTQTPRYLIKTRGQQVTLSCSPISGHRSVSWYQQTPGQGLQFLFEYFSETQRNKGNFPGRFSGRQFSNSRSEMNVSTLELGDSALYLCASSLETGWGYTFGSGTRLTVV.

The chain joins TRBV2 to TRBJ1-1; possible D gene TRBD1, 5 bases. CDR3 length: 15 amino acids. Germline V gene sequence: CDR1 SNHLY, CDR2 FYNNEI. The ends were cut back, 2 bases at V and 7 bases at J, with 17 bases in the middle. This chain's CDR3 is CASSEIGPGRDEAFF. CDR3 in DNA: TGTGCCAGCAGTGAAATTGGTCCGGGGCGAGATGAAGCTTTCTTT.

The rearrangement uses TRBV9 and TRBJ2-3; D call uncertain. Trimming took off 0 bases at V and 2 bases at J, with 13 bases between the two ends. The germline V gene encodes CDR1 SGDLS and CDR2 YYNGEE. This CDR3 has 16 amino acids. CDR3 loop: CASSVDDLPDTDTQYF. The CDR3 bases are TGTGCCAGCAGCGTAGACGACCTTCCCGACACAGATACGCAGTATTTT.

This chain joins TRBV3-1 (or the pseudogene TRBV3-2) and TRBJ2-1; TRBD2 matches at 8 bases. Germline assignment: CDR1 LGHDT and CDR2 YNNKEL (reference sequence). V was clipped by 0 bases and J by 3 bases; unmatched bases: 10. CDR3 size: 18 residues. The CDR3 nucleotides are TGTGCCAGCAGCCAAGATGACGGGCGCGGGAGGCTCTACAATGAGCAGTTCTTC. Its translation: CASSQDDGRGRLYNEQFF.

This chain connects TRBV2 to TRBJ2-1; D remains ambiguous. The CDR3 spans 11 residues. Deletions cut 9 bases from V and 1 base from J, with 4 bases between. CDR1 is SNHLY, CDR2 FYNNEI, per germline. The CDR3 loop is CASQSYNEQFF. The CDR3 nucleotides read TGTGCCAGTCAGTCCTACAATGAGCAGTTCTTC. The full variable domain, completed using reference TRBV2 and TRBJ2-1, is EPEVTQTPSHQVTQMGQEVILRCVPISNHLYFYWYRQILGQKVEFLVSFYNNEISEKSEIFDDQFSVERPDGSNFTLKIRSTKLEDSAMYFCASQSYNEQFFGPGTRLTVL.

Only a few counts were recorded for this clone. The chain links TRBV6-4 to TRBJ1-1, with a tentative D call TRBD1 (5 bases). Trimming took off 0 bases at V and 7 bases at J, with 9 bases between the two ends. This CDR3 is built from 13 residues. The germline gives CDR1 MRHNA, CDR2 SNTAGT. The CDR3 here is CASSDSRGSEAFF. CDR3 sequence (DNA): TGTGCCAGCAGTGACTCCCGGGGCAGTGAAGCTTTCTTT.

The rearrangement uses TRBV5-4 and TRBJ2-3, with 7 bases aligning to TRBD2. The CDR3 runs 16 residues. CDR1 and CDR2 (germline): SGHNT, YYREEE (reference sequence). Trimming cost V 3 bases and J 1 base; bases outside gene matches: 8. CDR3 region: CASSSPGGRRTDTQYF. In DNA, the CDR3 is TGTGCCAGCAGCTCCCCGGGGGGACGACGCACAGATACGCAGTATTTT.

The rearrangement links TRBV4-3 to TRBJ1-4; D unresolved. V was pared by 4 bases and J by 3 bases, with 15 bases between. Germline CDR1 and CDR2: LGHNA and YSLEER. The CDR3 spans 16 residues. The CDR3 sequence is CASSRLLGAPNEKLFF. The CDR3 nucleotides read TGCGCCAGCAGCCGTCTCCTTGGAGCCCCTAATGAAAAACTGTTTTTT.

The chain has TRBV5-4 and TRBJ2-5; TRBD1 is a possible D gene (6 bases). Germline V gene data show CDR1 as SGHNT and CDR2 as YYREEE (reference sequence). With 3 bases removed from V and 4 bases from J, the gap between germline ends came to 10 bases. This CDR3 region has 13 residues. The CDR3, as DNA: TGTGCCAGCAGCTCGGGACACCGAGAGACCCAGTACTTC. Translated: CASSSGHRETQYF.